Below are 29 T cell receptor beta chains sequenced from a single sample in a study of neurological immune-mediated disorders (dated by TCRdb to about 2019). The time point label of this sample denotes: longitudinal time-point 3. Receptor libraries were prepared by 5' RACE. TCRdb names Illumina HiSeq 2500 as the instrument used. TCRdb trimmed public reads at Q25 via fastp, called clones via MiXCR and kept in-frame beta chains. Rows are unified per CDR3 protein, each entry keeping the most common DNA and genes. Recorded for this sample are more than 100,000 distinct CDR3 sequences; 9.5% to 14% of them occurred a single time. The ten largest make up about 3% of the sample. The material sequenced was PBMCs. These receptors all stem from a female donor with HTLV-1-associated myelopathy (HAM/TSP).

This sequence joins TRBV6-6 and TRBJ1-6, with D unresolved. Germline CDR1 MNHNY, CDR2 SVGAGI (reference sequence). The CDR3 length is 15 residues. Trimming stripped 2 bases from V and 4 bases from J, with 9 bases between. CDR3 loop: CASSYADGYNSPLHF. The CDR3 DNA reads as TGTGCCAGCAGTTACGCTGACGGATATAATTCACCCCTCCACTTT.

This clonotype showed up many times. The chain employs TRBV5-1 and TRBJ2-7; no definite D call. Germline CDR1 SGHRS, CDR2 YFSETQ. The CDR3 covers 15 residues. V lost 0 bases and J lost 1, with 11 bases in between. The DNA of the CDR3 is TGCGCCAGCAGCTTGGTATTCTGGGGATCCTACGAGCAGTACTTC. Translation gives CASSLVFWGSYEQYF. The entire variable domain, with the rest obtained from reference TRBV5-1 and TRBJ2-7, is as follows: KAGVTQTPRYLIKTRGQQVTLSCSPISGHRSVSWYQQTPGQGLQFLFEYFSETQRNKGNFPGRFSGRQFSNSRSEMNVSTLELGDSALYLCASSLVFWGSYEQYFGPGTRLTVT.

This clonotype was recorded many times. The chain is built from TRBV7-2 and TRBJ2-7, with TRBD1 identical over 7 bases. CDR1 SGHTA and CDR2 FQGNSA come from the germline V gene. The CDR3 length is 16 residues. The ends lost 6 bases at V and 2 bases at J; junction bases unmatched: 13. The CDR3 region is CASSITAGGYAYEQYF. CDR3 in DNA: TGTGCCAGCAGTATTACTGCAGGGGGATACGCCTACGAGCAGTACTTC.

This clonotype occurred many times. The chain couples TRBV24-1 to TRBJ2-1; D is uncertain. V gave up 2 bases and J gave up 10 bases, with 11 bases separating them. From germline, CDR1 is KGHDR and CDR2 SFDVKD. The CDR3 is 13 amino acids. In DNA form, the CDR3 reads TGTGCCACCAGTGATTCGTGGTACGGGGAGCAGTTCTTC. Translated: CATSDSWYGEQFF.

This clonotype was detected many times. The chain joins TRBV5-1 to TRBJ2-7; D unclear. CDR1 SGHRS and CDR2 YFSETQ come from the germline V gene. This CDR3 contains 16 residues. V lost 2 bases and J 0 bases, leaving 15 bases between the germline ends. CDR3 DNA: TGCGCCAGCAGCTTCGACTTCTCCTTCAGCTCCTACGAGCAGTACTTC. This codes for CASSFDFSFSSYEQYF.

The chain is built from TRBV9 and TRBJ1-1, with D possibly TRBD1 on 6 matching bases. The CDR3 is 15 amino acids. The V end lost 4 bases, the J end lost 1 base, and 14 bases lay between the germline ends. Germline loops: CDR1 SGDLS, CDR2 YYNGEE. This CDR3 is CASSPRTDPNTEAFF. The CDR3, as DNA: TGTGCCAGCAGCCCTCGGACAGATCCGAACACTGAAGCTTTCTTT. Full variable domain (rest looked up from reference TRBV9 and TRBJ1-1): DSGVTQTPKHLITATGQRVTLRCSPRSGDLSVYWYQQSLDQGLQFLIQYYNGEERAKGNILERFSAQQFPDLHSELNLSSLELGDSALYFCASSPRTDPNTEAFFGQGTRLTVV.

This clonotype has ten or more counts. This chain uses TRBV5-1 with TRBJ2-6; D may be TRBD1 (6 bases). The CDR3 extends over 17 amino acids. Deletions cut 0 bases from V and 2 bases from J, with 12 bases between. The V gene's germline CDR1 is SGHRS and CDR2 YFSETQ. As DNA, the CDR3 is TGCGCCAGCAGCTTGGCAGGGGTCGGGCCTGGGGCCAACGTCCTGACTTTC. Translating gives CASSLAGVGPGANVLTF.

The sample holds many counts of this clonotype. The chain couples TRBV5-1 to TRBJ2-4; 12 bases map to TRBD2. This CDR3 comprises 14 residues. V was clipped by 3 bases and J by 8 bases; unmatched bases: 3. The germline V gene has CDR1 SGHRS and CDR2 YFSETQ. CDR3 DNA: TGCGCCAGCAGCTGGACTAGCGGGGAGCACATTCAGTACTTC. Translation: CASSWTSGEHIQYF. The complete variable domain, with remaining parts taken from reference TRBV5-1 and TRBJ2-4, reads KAGVTQTPRYLIKTRGQQVTLSCSPISGHRSVSWYQQTPGQGLQFLFEYFSETQRNKGNFPGRFSGRQFSNSRSEMNVSTLELGDSALYLCASSWTSGEHIQYFGAGTRLSVL.

There are many counts of this clonotype. V and J are TRBV20-1 and TRBJ2-3; D may match TRBD1 or TRBD2 (6 bases each). Between the trimmed V and J ends, which lost 1 base and 6 bases, there was a span of 20 bases. The CDR3 loop spans 16 amino acids. Germline V gives CDR1 DFQATT, CDR2 SNEGSKA (reference sequence). CDR3 coding DNA: TGCAGTGCTAGAGTGAGTCCCTCGGGGGCCAGGGATACGCAGTATTTT. It encodes CSARVSPSGARDTQYF.

Many counts were recorded for this clonotype. This rearrangement joins TRBV20-1 to TRBJ2-7; 8 bases map to TRBD2. The germline gives CDR1 DFQATT, CDR2 SNEGSKA (reference sequence). This CDR3 contains 14 residues. Losses at the gene ends were 3 bases for V and 5 bases for J; bases not matched to a gene: 9. In nucleotides, the CDR3 is TGCAGTGCTAGTCCTCGGGGGGGCGTCCACGAGCAGTACTTC. Its translation is CSASPRGGVHEQYF.

This clonotype was counted ten times or more. V is TRBV4-1 and J is TRBJ1-1, with D tentatively TRBD1 (6 bases). The V gene's germline CDR1 is MGHRA and CDR2 YSYEKL. Trimming stripped 3 bases from V and 1 base from J, with 18 bases between. The CDR3 contains 17 residues. CDR3 sequence reads: CASSQMGEGGSNTEAFF. In nucleotides, the CDR3 is TGCGCCAGCAGCCAGATGGGCGAGGGGGGCTCGAACACTGAAGCTTTCTTT.

At least ten counts were recorded for this clonotype. The chain combines TRBV20-1 with TRBJ2-3, with 9 positions matching TRBD1. V shed 6 bases and J 2 bases; nucleotides not matched to a gene: 15. Germline V lookup: CDR1 DFQATT, CDR2 SNEGSKA (reference sequence). CDR3 length equals 17 residues. The CDR3 DNA reads as TGCAGTGCGCATGCCCCCCACGGGACAGGGCACACAGATACGCAGTATTTT. The encoded protein is CSAHAPHGTGHTDTQYF.

The chain couples TRBV5-1 to TRBJ2-7, with D perhaps matching TRBD1 (5 bases). Per germline, CDR1 SGHRS and CDR2 YFSETQ. The CDR3 extends over 15 amino acids. The V and J ends lost 4 bases and 2 bases respectively, with 16 bases between them. In DNA, the CDR3 is TGCGCCAGCAGCCCGGCAGGAGACAGAACCTACGAGCAGTACTTC. It encodes CASSPAGDRTYEQYF. Filled out from reference TRBV5-1 and TRBJ2-7, the complete variable domain reads KAGVTQTPRYLIKTRGQQVTLSCSPISGHRSVSWYQQTPGQGLQFLFEYFSETQRNKGNFPGRFSGRQFSNSRSEMNVSTLELGDSALYLCASSPAGDRTYEQYFGPGTRLTVT.

Many counts were recorded for this clonotype. V gene TRBV12-3 or TRBV12-4 combines with J gene TRBJ2-6; 11 nucleotides match TRBD2. V lost 5 bases and J lost 2; bases outside the gene matches: 5. The CDR3 consists of 17 residues. The CDR3, as DNA: TGTGCCAGCAGTCGGACTAGCGGGCACACTGGGGCCAACGTCCTGACTTTC. Its translation: CASSRTSGHTGANVLTF.

V usage is TRBV6-9 and J usage is TRBJ2-1; D remains unclear. The germline V and J ends were trimmed by 5 bases and 0 bases, with 14 bases remaining between them. Germline V CDR1 and CDR2: MNHGY, SVAAGI. The CDR3 has 16 residues. CDR3 sequence (DNA): TGTGCCAGCAGTCGGGTGGCCAAAAACTCCTACAATGAGCAGTTCTTC. It translates to CASSRVAKNSYNEQFF.

This clonotype was recorded at least ten times. The V gene is TRBV12-3 or TRBV12-4, the J gene TRBJ1-1; the match to TRBD1 covers 8 bases. There are 15 residues in the CDR3. Trimming at V came to 1 base and at J to 3 bases, leaving 4 bases not matched to a gene. The CDR3 nucleotides read TGTGCCAGCAGTTTAGGACAGGGGCGTGACACTGAAGCTTTCTTT. It translates to CASSLGQGRDTEAFF.

This clonotype appeared many times. This chain joins TRBV12-3 or TRBV12-4 and TRBJ1-2, with D possibly TRBD1 on 5 matching bases. Trimming took 1 base from V and 6 from J, leaving 9 bases between them. The CDR3 has 13 amino acids. CDR3 nucleotides: TGTGCCAGCAGTTTAGGGGGGTGGGATGGCTACACCTTC. Encoded protein: CASSLGGWDGYTF.

A few counts support this clonotype. The gene calls are TRBV9 and TRBJ2-3; D possibly corresponds to TRBD1 (5 bases). The germline CDR1 and CDR2 sequences are SGDLS and YYNGEE. This CDR3 comprises 14 residues. Trimming took off 3 bases at V and 6 bases at J, with 14 bases between the two ends. The CDR3 DNA reads as TGTGCCAGCAGCGGAACAGGAACGCGGGATACGCAGTATTTT. This translates into CASSGTGTRDTQYF.

The chain is built from TRBV11-3 and TRBJ2-7; D might be TRBD1 (6 bases). CDR1 and CDR2 (germline): SGHNT, YENEEA. This CDR3 spans 13 amino acids. The V and J ends lost 0 bases and 3 bases respectively, with 6 bases between them. DNA for the CDR3: TGTGCCAGCAGCTTAGAACAGGGCTACGAGCAGTACTTC. Its protein product is CASSLEQGYEQYF.

This clonotype was seen a handful of times. The chain has TRBV15 and TRBJ2-7; D unresolved. Trimming removed 3 bases from V and 0 bases from J, with 9 bases in between. The CDR3 extends over 14 amino acids. Germline V gene sequence: CDR1 LNHNV, CDR2 YYDKDF (reference sequence). CDR3 loop: CATSRVPSSYEQYF. CDR3 coding DNA: TGTGCCACCAGCAGGGTGCCGAGCTCCTACGAGCAGTACTTC.

This clonotype was recorded at least ten times. The gene calls are TRBV20-1 and TRBJ2-3; D perhaps matches TRBD1 (5 bases). V shed 5 bases and J shed 5 bases, with 14 bases lying between them. This CDR3 region has 13 residues. The germline V gene has CDR1 DFQATT and CDR2 SNEGSKA (reference sequence). The CDR3 protein is CSAPPEGVDTQYF. The CDR3 nucleotides are TGCAGTGCTCCCCCGGAAGGGGTAGATACGCAGTATTTT.

This clonotype was recorded a few times. This rearrangement joins TRBV5-1 to TRBJ2-1, with 8 bases matching TRBD1. This CDR3 spans 15 amino acids. Germline CDR1 and CDR2: SGHRS and YFSETQ. V gave up 4 bases and J gave up 6 bases; unmatched junction bases: 9. In DNA, the CDR3 is TGCGCCAGCAGCATGGACAGGGTAAGGGTCAATGAGCAGTTCTTC. It encodes CASSMDRVRVNEQFF.

This clonotype showed up just once. V usage is TRBV5-1 and J usage is TRBJ2-2; no firm D call. CDR3 size: 14 residues. From germline, CDR1 is SGHRS and CDR2 YFSETQ. V lost 0 bases and J 6 bases, leaving 9 bases between the germline ends. The CDR3 here is CASSLGPPPGELFF. CDR3 nucleotides: TGCGCCAGCAGCTTGGGGCCTCCGCCCGGGGAGCTGTTTTTT.

The chain uses TRBV5-1 and TRBJ2-1; 8 bases are a match to TRBD1. This CDR3 region has 14 residues. In germline, CDR1 is SGHRS, CDR2 YFSETQ. The V segment lost 2 bases and the J segment 5 bases; nucleotides outside the gene matches: 3. In DNA form, the CDR3 reads TGCGCCAGCAGCTTCAGGGGGCGACACAATGAGCAGTTCTTC. Translation gives CASSFRGRHNEQFF.

This clonotype was found many times. The V gene is TRBV25-1, the J gene TRBJ2-2; TRBD2 matches at 8 bases. This CDR3 region has 15 residues. With 4 bases clipped from V and 6 bases from J, the junction kept 7 bases outside the gene matches. Germline V gene sequence: CDR1 MGHDK, CDR2 SYGVNS. The CDR3 sequence is CASSGGLVVPGELFF. The CDR3 nucleotides read TGTGCCAGCAGTGGGGGACTAGTAGTCCCCGGGGAGCTGTTTTTT.

A remark on this clonotype: One end of the junction is discordant with germline, which a read error may explain. The chain combines TRBV3-1 with TRBJ1-2, with 7 bases aligning to TRBD1. This CDR3 spans 16 amino acids. In germline, CDR1 is LGHDT, CDR2 YNNKEL (reference sequence). In nucleotides, the CDR3 is TGTGCCAGCAGCCTAACTCCTGCAGGGGGTGACTATGTCTACACCTTC. It translates to CASSLTPAGGDYVYTF.

This clonotype was recorded at least ten times. The chain carries TRBV24-1 and TRBJ2-1; TRBD1 matches 9 bases. J was trimmed by 5 bases and V by 3 bases; bases with no gene match: 4. CDR1 and CDR2 from the germline V gene are KGHDR and SFDVKD. The CDR3 is made up of 15 amino acids. The CDR3 coding sequence is TGTGCCACCAGTGATCCGGGACAGGGTAACAATGAGCAGTTCTTC. Amino acids: CATSDPGQGNNEQFF.

This clonotype was observed at least ten times. The chain carries TRBV6-5 and TRBJ1-4; no reliable D call. The V gene lost 0 bases and the J gene lost 0 bases, with 5 bases spanning the gap. The CDR3 has 15 residues. In germline, CDR1 is MNHEY, CDR2 SVGAGI. The CDR3 protein is CASSYSGATNEKLFF. The CDR3 coding sequence is TGTGCCAGCAGTTACTCTGGAGCAACTAATGAAAAACTGTTTTTT.

Remarks on this clonotype: Being one base from a much bigger clone, this may be a read error. The chain recombines TRBV2 with TRBJ2-7; a possible D gene is TRBD2 (6 bases). Germline CDR1 is SNHLY and CDR2 is FYNNEI. CDR3 length: 13 residues. Trimming cost V 6 bases and J 3 bases, with 12 bases left between them. The CDR3 bases are TGTGCCAGCAGGTTGACGGAGGGCTACGAGCAGTACTTC. Residues: CASRLTEGYEQYF. Full variable domain (missing parts from reference TRBV2 and TRBJ2-7): EPEVTQTPSHQVTQMGQEVILRCVPISNHLYFYWYRQILGQKVEFLVSFYNNEISEKSEIFDDQFSVERPDGSNFTLKIRSTKLEDSAMYFCASRLTEGYEQYFGPGTRLTVT.